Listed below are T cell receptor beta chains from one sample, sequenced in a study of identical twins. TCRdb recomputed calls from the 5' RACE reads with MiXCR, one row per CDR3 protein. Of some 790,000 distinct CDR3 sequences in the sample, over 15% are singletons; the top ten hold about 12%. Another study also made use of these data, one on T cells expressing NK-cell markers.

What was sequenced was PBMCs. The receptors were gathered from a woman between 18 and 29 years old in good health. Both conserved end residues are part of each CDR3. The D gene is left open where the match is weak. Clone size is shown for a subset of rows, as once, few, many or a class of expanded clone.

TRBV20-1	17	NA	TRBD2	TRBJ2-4	TGCAGTGCTTCACTAGCGGGAGGAAACCTAGCCAAAAACATTCAGTACTTC	CSASLAGGNLAKNIQYF
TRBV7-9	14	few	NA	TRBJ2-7	TGTGCCAGCAGCTTAGATCCGGCCCTCTACGAGCAGTACTTC	CASSLDPALYEQYF
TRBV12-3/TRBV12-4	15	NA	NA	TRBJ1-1	TGTGCCAGCAGTTTGGTAATAGGCGGACGGCAAGAAGCTTTCTTT	CASSLVIGGRQEAFF
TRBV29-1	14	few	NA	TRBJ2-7	TGCAGCGTAGGTGCCGGGACTTCTGTTGGAGAGCAGTACTTC	CSVGAGTSVGEQYF
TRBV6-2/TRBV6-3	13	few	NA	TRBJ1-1	TGTGCCAGCAGTTACCAGTTGGACGTTGAAGCTTTCTTT	CASSYQLDVEAFF
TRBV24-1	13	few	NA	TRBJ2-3	TGTGCCGCCCAGGGGACAAGCACAGATACGCAGTATTTT	CAAQGTSTDTQYF
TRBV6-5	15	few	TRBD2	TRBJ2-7	TGTGCCAGCAGTTACTTGGGGACTAGCGTTTACGAGCAGTACTTC	CASSYLGTSVYEQYF
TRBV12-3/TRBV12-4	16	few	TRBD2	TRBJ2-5	TGTGCCAGCAGTTTTTTCGGTAGCGGGGGGGCGGAGACCCAGTACTTC	CASSFFGSGGAETQYF
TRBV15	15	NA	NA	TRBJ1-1	TGTGCCACCAGCAGAGATGCTGCGGGGTACACTGAAGCTTTCTTT	CATSRDAAGYTEAFF
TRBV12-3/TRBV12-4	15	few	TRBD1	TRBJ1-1	TGTGCCAGCAGCCGGAGGCAGGGGGTGAACACTGAAGCTTTCTTT	CASSRRQGVNTEAFF
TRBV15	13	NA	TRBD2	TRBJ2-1	TGTGCCACCGCCGGGGGGGCCTACAATGAGCAGTTCTTC	CATAGGAYNEQFF
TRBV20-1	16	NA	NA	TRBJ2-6	TGCAGTGCTTACCTAGCGTCCCCCTCTGGGGCCAACGTCCTGACTTTC	CSAYLASPSGANVLTF
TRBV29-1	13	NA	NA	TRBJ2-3	TGCAGCGCCTCCGGAGCGGGCACAGATACGCAGTATTTT	CSASGAGTDTQYF
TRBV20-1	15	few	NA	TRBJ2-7	TGCAGTGCTAGTCGCCGGAGGGTGTTATCCTACGAGCAGTACTTC	CSASRRRVLSYEQYF
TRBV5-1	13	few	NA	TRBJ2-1	TGCGCCAGCAGCTTGCGTATCTCCAATGAGCAGTTCTTC	CASSLRISNEQFF
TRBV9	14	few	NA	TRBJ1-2	TGTGCCAGCAGCGAGATGCCCCTGGGGGGAGGCTACACCTTC	CASSEMPLGGGYTF
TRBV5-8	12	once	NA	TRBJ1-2	TGTGCCAGCAGCTTAGTAACTGTGGGCTACACCTTC	CASSLVTVGYTF
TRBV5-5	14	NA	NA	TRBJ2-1	TGTGCCAGCAGCTTTGCCCGTCCATACAATGAGCAGTTCTTC	CASSFARPYNEQFF
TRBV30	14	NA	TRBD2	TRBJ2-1	TGTGCCTGGAGTTCAGCGGGGCCCCTTACTGAGCAGTTCTTC	CAWSSAGPLTEQFF
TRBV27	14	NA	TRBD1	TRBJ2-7	TGTGCCAGCGCCCCCGGGACAGGGTCTAACGAGCAGTACTTC	CASAPGTGSNEQYF
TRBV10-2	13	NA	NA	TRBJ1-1	TGCGCCAGCAGTGAGATGGGGGTCACTGAAGCTTTCTTT	CASSEMGVTEAFF
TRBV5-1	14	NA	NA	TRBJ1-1	TGCGCCAGCAGCTTGGCACTCCCGGGGACTGAAGCTTTCTTT	CASSLALPGTEAFF
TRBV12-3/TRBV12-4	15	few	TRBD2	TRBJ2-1	TGTGCCAGCAGTCCTTCTCCGGGACTAGCGAATGAGCAGTTCTTC	CASSPSPGLANEQFF
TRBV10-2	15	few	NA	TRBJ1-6	TGCGCCAGCCGCGAACCGCAGGGAATGGGTTCACCCCTCCACTTT	CASREPQGMGSPLHF
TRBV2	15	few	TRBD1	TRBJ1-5	TGTGCCAGCCGGGACAGGGGGCAAAGTGGTCAGCCCCAGCATTTT	CASRDRGQSGQPQHF
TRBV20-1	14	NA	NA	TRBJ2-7	TGCAGTGCTATCATTGGACAGCTTACTAATGTGCAGTACTTC	CSAIIGQLTNVQYF
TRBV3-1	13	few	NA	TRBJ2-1	TGTGCCAGCAGCCAAGGTCATAACAATGAGCAGTTCTTC	CASSQGHNNEQFF
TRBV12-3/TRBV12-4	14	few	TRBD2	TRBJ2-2	TGTGCCAGCAGTCCGGGACTAGAACCCGGGGAGCTGTTTTTT	CASSPGLEPGELFF
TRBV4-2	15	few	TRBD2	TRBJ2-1	TGTGCCAGCAGCCAAGGCGCGGGAGGTGGAAATGAGCAGTTCTTC	CASSQGAGGGNEQFF
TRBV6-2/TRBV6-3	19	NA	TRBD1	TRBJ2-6	TGTGCCAGCAATTCCATTCCGGGACAGATGGGTTCTGGGGCCAACGTCCTGACTTTC	CASNSIPGQMGSGANVLTF
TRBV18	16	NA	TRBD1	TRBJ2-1	TGTGCCAGCTCACCCGGGACAGGGGGCGATATTGATGAGCAGTTCTTC	CASSPGTGGDIDEQFF
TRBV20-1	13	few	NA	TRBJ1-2	TGCAGTGCTAGAGATAGCAGGGGCGGTGGCTACACCTTC	CSARDSRGGGYTF
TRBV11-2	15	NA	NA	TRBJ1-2	TGTGCCAGCGGACCCTTGCAATCCGGGGGATATGGCTACACCTTC	CASGPLQSGGYGYTF
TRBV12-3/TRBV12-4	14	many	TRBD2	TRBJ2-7	TGTGCCAGCAGTTTGTCCAGCGGGGGATACGAGCAGTACTTC	CASSLSSGGYEQYF
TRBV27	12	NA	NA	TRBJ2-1	TGTGCCAGCAGGGTTCCGGGCCATGAGCAGTTCTTC	CASRVPGHEQFF
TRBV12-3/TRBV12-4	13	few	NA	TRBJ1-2	TGTGCCAGCAGTTTAGGGCCCCTTTATGGCTACACCTTC	CASSLGPLYGYTF